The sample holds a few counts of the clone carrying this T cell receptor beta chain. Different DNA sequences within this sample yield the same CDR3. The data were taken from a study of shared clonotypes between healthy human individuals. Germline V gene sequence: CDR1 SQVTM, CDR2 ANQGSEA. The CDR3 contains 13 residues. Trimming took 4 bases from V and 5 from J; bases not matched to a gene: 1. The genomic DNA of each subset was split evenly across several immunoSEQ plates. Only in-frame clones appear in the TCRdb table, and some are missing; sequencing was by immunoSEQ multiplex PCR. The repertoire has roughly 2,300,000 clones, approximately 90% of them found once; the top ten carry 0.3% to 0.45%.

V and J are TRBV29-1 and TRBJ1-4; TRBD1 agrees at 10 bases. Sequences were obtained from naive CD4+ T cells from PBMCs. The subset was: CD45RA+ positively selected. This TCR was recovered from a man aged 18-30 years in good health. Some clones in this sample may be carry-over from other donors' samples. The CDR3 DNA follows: TGCAGCGTTGCGGACAGGGGGAATGAAAAACTGTTTTTT. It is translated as CSVADRGNEKLFF.